The TCR beta chain under discussion was sequenced for a study of T cell changes during pregnancy in multiple sclerosis. This CDR3 is 15 amino acids long. V was cut by 3 bases and J by 6 bases, with 15 bases left in between. The germline V gene has CDR1 PRHDT and CDR2 FYEKMQ (reference sequence). The repertoire was sequenced with immunoSEQ multiplex PCR; TCRdb's copy has only in-frame clones and lacks some. The repertoire holds about 49,000 clones, with 90% as singletons. The sequencing here drew on peripheral blood, taken after pregnancy. The genes are TRBV13 and TRBJ2-4; D is undetermined. The receptor was derived from a female donor in good health, enrolled as a control in a pregnancy study. The CDR3 spells CASSFRPAQTNIQYF. The CDR3 DNA is TGTGCCAGCAGCTTCAGGCCCGCCCAGACAAACATTCAGTACTTC.